Shown below are 22 T cell receptor beta chains from a single sample sequenced in a study of CD8 T cells in ankylosing spondylitis. TCRdb passed the 5' RACE reads through MiXCR, listing each CDR3 protein once. The sample includes 85,000 to 100,000 distinct CDR3 sequences, around 9.4% seen only once; the top ten take approximately 4.8%. Material for sequencing was blood, either unsorted or a sorted T cell fraction (not recorded which). These receptor sequences come from a male donor with ankylosing spondylitis or in good health (not recorded which).

This clonotype was observed a handful of times. The chain uses TRBV30 and TRBJ2-5; D gene uncertain. The CDR3 covers 14 residues. V was cut by 0 bases and J by 4 bases, with 12 bases left in between. Germline CDR1 is GTSNPN and CDR2 is SVGIG (reference sequence). In nucleotides, the CDR3 is TGTGCCTGGAGTGTACTTGTCAAATCAGAGACCCAGTACTTC. As protein: CAWSVLVKSETQYF.

This clonotype was seen ten or more times. The V gene is TRBV9, the J gene TRBJ2-1; the D is unclear. The CDR3 contains 14 residues. Trimming cost V 0 bases and J 1 base, with 5 bases left between them. Germline-derived CDR1 and CDR2 are SGDLS and YYNGEE. Here the CDR3 reads CASSVEGSYNEQFF. In DNA, the CDR3 is TGTGCCAGCAGCGTAGAGGGTTCCTACAATGAGCAGTTCTTC.

This clonotype was counted many times. The rearrangement uses TRBV7-2 and TRBJ2-3, with 9 bases that match TRBD1. V was pared by 4 bases and J by 4 bases, with 12 bases of the junction left unmatched. There are 17 residues in the CDR3. Per germline, CDR1 SGHTA and CDR2 FQGNSA. In DNA form, the CDR3 reads TGTGCCAGCAGCTCCTTCCCCGGACAGGGGATTTCAGATACGCAGTATTTT. It specifies CASSSFPGQGISDTQYF.

This clonotype was found many times. The genes are TRBV5-6 and TRBJ2-7; 8 positions agree with TRBD1. The CDR3 totals 15 residues. Germline CDR1 reads SGHDT; CDR2 reads YYEEEE. The V gene end was trimmed by 2 bases and the J gene end by 5 bases; junction bases not matched to a gene: 9. The CDR3 DNA follows: TGTGCCAGCAGCTTAGGGTGGGACAGGAGGAACGAGCAGTACTTC. Protein product: CASSLGWDRRNEQYF.

The CDR3 loop reads CASSERTWEQFF. CDR3 coding DNA: TGTGCCAGCAGCGAACGAACGTGGGAGCAGTTCTTC. This chain connects TRBV2 to TRBJ2-1, with D uncertain. CDR1 and CDR2 (germline): SNHLY, FYNNEI. V lost 6 bases to trimming and J lost 10 bases, with 13 bases between them. This CDR3 comprises 12 residues. Drawing the rest from reference TRBV2 and TRBJ2-1, the complete variable domain is EPEVTQTPSHQVTQMGQEVILRCVPISNHLYFYWYRQILGQKVEFLVSFYNNEISEKSEIFDDQFSVERPDGSNFTLKIRSTKLEDSAMYFCASSERTWEQFFGPGTRLTVL.

This clonotype was detected a few times. The J gene is TRBJ2-2, the V gene TRBV12-3 or TRBV12-4, with 7 bases that match TRBD1. V shed 6 bases and J 5 bases; nucleotides not matched to a gene: 9. The CDR3 length is 15 residues. The CDR3 region has the DNA TGTGCCAGCAGCACAACCCCGACAGGGACCGGGGAGCTGTTTTTT. Protein sequence: CASSTTPTGTGELFF.

In this sample, this clonotype turned up many times. The chain recombines TRBV5-1 with TRBJ2-1; 10 positions match TRBD2. J lost 4 bases, V lost 0 bases, and 10 bases had no gene match. Germline V gene data show CDR1 as SGHRS and CDR2 as YFSETQ. The CDR3 loop spans 18 amino acids. The CDR3 here is CASSLAAVAGGRYNEQFF. As DNA, the CDR3 is TGCGCCAGCAGCTTGGCCGCCGTAGCGGGGGGCCGGTACAATGAGCAGTTCTTC. Full variable domain (outside the CDR3, taken from reference TRBV5-1 and TRBJ2-1): KAGVTQTPRYLIKTRGQQVTLSCSPISGHRSVSWYQQTPGQGLQFLFEYFSETQRNKGNFPGRFSGRQFSNSRSEMNVSTLELGDSALYLCASSLAAVAGGRYNEQFFGPGTRLTVL.

J is TRBJ1-1 and V is TRBV20-1; 10 nucleotides align to TRBD1. This CDR3 region has 17 residues. From germline, CDR1 is DFQATT and CDR2 SNEGSKA (reference sequence). V lost 2 bases to trimming and J lost 6 bases; unmatched junction nucleotides: 15. The CDR3: CSARPESGTGAESEAFF. CDR3 DNA: TGCAGTGCTAGACCTGAATCCGGGACAGGGGCTGAGTCTGAAGCTTTCTTT.

This clonotype has more than one count but fewer than ten. The rearrangement links TRBV6-5 to TRBJ2-4; possibly TRBD1 for D (5 bases). Trimming shortened V by 2 bases and J by 0 bases, and 11 bases separated the two germline ends. Germline V CDR1 and CDR2: MNHEY, SVGAGI. This CDR3 has 16 amino acids. This chain's CDR3 is CASSYEAGLAKNIQYF. The CDR3 region has the DNA TGTGCCAGCAGTTACGAGGCAGGGTTAGCCAAAAACATTCAGTACTTC.

This chain's CDR3 is CASSLRPSGGDTQYF. Written as DNA, the CDR3 is TGTGCCAGCAGCTTGAGGCCTAGCGGGGGGGATACGCAGTATTTT. This chain joins TRBV5-6 and TRBJ2-3, with 11 nucleotides matching TRBD2. Germline CDR1 SGHDT, CDR2 YYEEEE. After removal of 1 base from V and 6 bases from J, the junction contained 4 bases not matched to a gene. This CDR3 contains 15 residues.

This clonotype was counted at least ten times. The rearrangement joins TRBV6-5 to TRBJ1-1; D remains unclear. The CDR3 spans 15 residues. V was trimmed by 2 bases and J by 4 bases, leaving 14 bases between them. The V gene's germline CDR1 is MNHEY and CDR2 SVGAGI. The CDR3, as DNA: TGTGCCAGCAGTTACCCGGCGGGCAAGTCCACTGAAGCTTTCTTT. Translation gives CASSYPAGKSTEAFF.

The V and J genes are TRBV3-1 and TRBJ2-7; D unclear. The length of the CDR3 is 14 residues. Germline V gives CDR1 LGHDT, CDR2 YNNKEL (reference sequence). The V end lost 1 base, the J end lost 9 bases, and 16 bases lay between the germline ends. The CDR3: CASSQGSATYLQYF. The CDR3 nucleotides read TGTGCCAGCAGCCAAGGATCCGCAACCTACTTGCAGTACTTC.

This clonotype was seen at least ten times. The rearrangement links TRBV29-1 to TRBJ1-3; 9 positions agree with TRBD1. CDR1 and CDR2 (germline): SQVTM, ANQGSEA. The J segment lost 0 bases and the V segment lost 0 bases, leaving 18 bases of the junction unmatched. The CDR3 covers 21 residues. The CDR3 DNA follows: TGCAGCGTTGAAGATCCGAACCGGGGGACAGGGCCCAACTTCTCTGGAAACACCATATATTTT. This gives the protein CSVEDPNRGTGPNFSGNTIYF.

This clonotype was seen ten or more times. This chain links TRBV7-3 with TRBJ1-6; no firm D call. Germline-derived CDR1 and CDR2 are SGHTA and FQGTGA. The CDR3 sequence is 15 residues long. V was clipped by 8 bases and J by 7 bases, with 18 bases between them. In DNA, the CDR3 is TGTGCCAGCGCTCCCTCGGGCCCGGGCAATTCACCCCTCCACTTT. It translates to CASAPSGPGNSPLHF.

This clonotype was picked up many times. The V gene is TRBV12-3 or TRBV12-4, the J gene TRBJ2-1, with 7 bases identical to TRBD2. V gave up 8 bases and J gave up 7 bases; unmatched junction bases: 11. The CDR3 runs 14 residues. CDR3 amino acids: CASVESSGWNEQFF. CDR3 coding DNA: TGTGCCAGCGTGGAATCTAGCGGATGGAATGAGCAGTTCTTC.

This clonotype was seen many times. Written as DNA, the CDR3 is TGTGCCAGCAGCCCCCGGGTGGCTAGAGCCTACAATGAGCAGTTCTTC. Translating gives CASSPRVARAYNEQFF. The V call is TRBV9, the J call TRBJ2-1; D uncertain. Germline V gene data show CDR1 as SGDLS and CDR2 as YYNGEE. This CDR3 contains 16 residues. The V and J ends lost 4 bases and 2 bases respectively, with 16 bases between them.

This clonotype was seen at least ten times. This chain joins TRBV28 and TRBJ1-5; no definite D call. The CDR3 totals 13 residues. Trimming removed 3 bases from V and 0 bases from J, with 3 bases in between. Per germline, CDR1 MDHEN and CDR2 SYDVKM. CDR3 in DNA: TGTGCCAGCAGTTTGGATAGCAATCAGCCCCAGCATTTT. This translates into CASSLDSNQPQHF.

This clonotype came up many times. This chain connects TRBV7-2 to TRBJ2-7, with D maybe TRBD1 (5 bases). The CDR3 is made up of 14 amino acids. Germline V gene sequence: CDR1 SGHTA, CDR2 FQGNSA. The germline V and J ends were trimmed by 2 bases and 5 bases, with 13 bases remaining between them. The CDR3 spells CASSLRRGSDEQYF. The CDR3, as DNA: TGTGCCAGCAGCTTAAGAAGGGGATCGGACGAGCAGTACTTC.

The DNA for the CDR3 is TGCGCCAGCAGTCTTCCACCGGGACAGGGTGAAAGGGAGCAGTACTTC. Translation gives CASSLPPGQGEREQYF. The chain combines TRBV23-1 with TRBJ2-7; TRBD1 matches at 9 bases. TRBV23-1 is an ORF, and what it does is uncertain. The CDR3 is made up of 16 amino acids. The trim removed 4 bases at V and 7 bases at J, leaving 14 bases unmatched.

In this sample, this clonotype turned up a few times. The chain recombines TRBV30 with TRBJ2-7; no clear D gene. Trimming stripped 1 base from V and 7 bases from J, with 8 bases between. CDR3 size: 11 residues. Germline values: CDR1 GTSNPN, CDR2 SVGIG (reference sequence). The CDR3 loop reads CAWSDRGEQYF. The CDR3 DNA reads TGTGCCTGGAGTGATAGAGGAGAGCAGTACTTC.

This clonotype was counted ten times or more. J is TRBJ2-3 and V is TRBV28; 8 bases fit TRBD1. V shed 5 bases, J shed 5 bases, and the junction held 6 bases outside the gene matches. The CDR3 consists of 14 residues. The germline CDR1 and CDR2 sequences are MDHEN and SYDVKM. This chain's CDR3 is CASSADRVKDTQYF. CDR3 nucleotide sequence: TGTGCCAGCAGTGCGGACAGGGTCAAAGATACGCAGTATTTT.

Many counts were recorded for this clonotype. The chain uses TRBV20-1 and TRBJ2-3, with D possibly matching TRBD1 (6 bases). CDR1 is DFQATT and CDR2 is SNEGSKA in the germline V gene (reference sequence). Trimming pared 5 bases from V and 0 bases from J, leaving 18 bases between. The CDR3 totals 16 residues. CDR3 in DNA: TGCAGTGCTCCTGGGGGCAGCGCAGTGAGCACAGATACGCAGTATTTT. Amino acids: CSAPGGSAVSTDTQYF.